Below, one T cell receptor beta chain is given with its context. Its antigen is still unknown. Sorting was done in triplicate for each CD8+ T cell subset (about 320,000 cells each). A CD45RO-CCR7+CD27+CD95- phenotype identified naive CD8+ T cells. TRB cDNA was prepared as libraries by UMI-labeled 5' RACE. TCRdb re-called the 5' RACE reads and shows each CDR3 protein once, DNA omitted. The sample shows over 80,000 distinct CDR3 sequences, and 1.6% sits with its ten largest clones. This sample was taken from a study of CXCR3-negative and CXCR3-positive naive CD8 T cells. The CDR3 totals 16 residues. CDR1 and CDR2 from the germline V gene are SGHTA and FQGNSA. Study conclusions and caveats: In cryopreserved cells, CXCR3 expression partially decreased, and fresh PBMCs were used in most assays. For naive cells, CXCR3-negative and CXCR3-positive subsets had similar TRBV-TRBJ usage; for memory cells, usage differed.

Sequenced material: naive CXCR3- CD8+ T cells from blood. Regarding subset: CD45RO-CCR7+CD27+CD95- naive CD8+ T cells lacking CXCR3 (TNR3-). The rearrangement joins TRBV7-2 to TRBJ2-7; as DNA is missing, the TRBD2 call by TCRdb cannot be tested. The clonotype originates from a human donor in good health. Some clones in this sample may be carry-over from other donors' samples. CDR3 in amino acids: CASSFPLDPPSWEQYF.